This TCR beta chain is from a study of T-cell memory formation after mild COVID-19. This clonotype was found many times. Its specificity is not known. After 5'RACE with constant-segment primers, TCR alpha and TCR beta cDNA libraries carrying sample barcodes and UMIs were obtained. One entry per CDR3 protein results from TCRdb running MiXCR on the 5' RACE reads. The sample has 530,000 or so distinct CDR3 sequences; around 16% are singletons. Trimming took 4 bases from V and 7 from J, leaving 30 bases between them. The CDR3 loop spans 19 amino acids. In germline, CDR1 is SGHRS, CDR2 YFSETQ. Findings of the study overall: CD8+ contracting clones occupied EMRA, while CD4+ ones occupied mainly CM and EM. SARS-CoV-2 specificity was not confirmed for second-wave clones peaking on day 37. Some clones that responded were present in memory (sampled pre-infection), which suggests cross-reactive memory joined.

The sequenced sample was PBMCs or a T cell subset sorted from them (not recorded which). The sequence was obtained from an adult woman who had mild COVID-19 (a few samples of this study predate the infection). Cell type and time point are not known. The gene calls are TRBV5-1 and TRBJ2-1, with a weak D call TRBD2 (5 bases). The CDR3 sequence: CASSPSRGSIPPQPNEQFF. The DNA for the CDR3 is TGCGCCAGCAGCCCGTCCCGGGGTAGCATCCCCCCACAACCGAATGAGCAGTTCTTC.